This note documents a single T cell receptor beta chain sequence. A sample-barcoded 5' primer and a J-beta primer mix were used in a second PCR of roughly 6 to 11 cycles. One entry per CDR3 protein, called by TCRdb with MiXCR from the 5' RACE reads. Of 600,000 to 1,000,000 distinct CDR3 sequences listed, more than 20% are singletons. The data stem from a study of blood T cells in healthy people across ages. CDR1 and CDR2 from the germline V gene are SGHTA and FQGNSA. The V gene end was trimmed by 1 base and the J gene end by 6 bases; junction bases not matched to a gene: 8. This CDR3 is 15 amino acids long. These same data were also listed under a study on T cells of mothers and their children.

The chain carries TRBV7-2 and TRBJ2-7; 8 bases line up with TRBD2. The sample was blood. This receptor was taken from a boy between 10 and 17 years old in good health. For the CDR3, the DNA is TGTGCCAGCAGCTTAGGGCCAGCGGGAGTAGTCGAGCAGTACTTC. It is translated as CASSLGPAGVVEQYF.